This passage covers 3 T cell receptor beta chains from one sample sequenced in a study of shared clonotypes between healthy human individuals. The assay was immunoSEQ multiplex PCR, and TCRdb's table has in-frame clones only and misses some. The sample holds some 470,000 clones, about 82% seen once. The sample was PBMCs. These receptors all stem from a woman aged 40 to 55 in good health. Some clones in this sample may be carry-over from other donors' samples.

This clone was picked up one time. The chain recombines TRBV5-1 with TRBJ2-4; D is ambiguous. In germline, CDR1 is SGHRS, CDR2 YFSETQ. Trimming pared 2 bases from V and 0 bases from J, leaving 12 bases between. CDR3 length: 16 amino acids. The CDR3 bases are TGCGCCAGCAGCTTTAACAGATACCTAGCCAAAAACATTCAGTACTTC. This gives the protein CASSFNRYLAKNIQYF.

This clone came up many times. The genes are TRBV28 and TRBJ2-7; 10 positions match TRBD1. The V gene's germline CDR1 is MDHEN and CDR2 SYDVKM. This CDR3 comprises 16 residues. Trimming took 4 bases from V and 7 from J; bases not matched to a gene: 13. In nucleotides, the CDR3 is TGTGCCAGCAGTTCCCCTCCGGGACAGGGGTCCGGGGAGCAGTACTTC. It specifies CASSSPPGQGSGEQYF.

CDR3 in DNA: TGTGCCAGCAGCCAAGATCAGGGCATCCAAGAGACCCAGTACTTC. Its translation is CASSQDQGIQETQYF. The J gene is TRBJ2-5, the V gene TRBV4-2; tentatively, D is TRBD1 (5 bases). Germline CDR1 is LGHNA and CDR2 is YNFKEQ. Trimming took 0 bases from V and 1 from J, leaving 9 bases between them. The CDR3 loop spans 15 amino acids.